Shown below are 24 T cell receptor beta chains from a single sample sequenced in a study of cytotoxic CD8 clonotypes in ibrutinib-treated CLL. Some clones are missing from TCRdb's copy, which holds only in-frame ones; the method was immunoSEQ multiplex PCR. The table lists roughly 250,000 clones, less than 75% of them singletons. The starting material was PBMCs, obtained after 24 months of ibrutinib treatment. The receptor set was obtained from a human donor with chronic lymphocytic leukemia.

The rearrangement links TRBV6-5 to TRBJ1-2; TRBD1 agrees at 7 bases. The germline CDR1 and CDR2 sequences are MNHEY and SVGAGI. V shed 0 bases and J 1 base; nucleotides not matched to a gene: 2. This CDR3 spans 15 amino acids. The CDR3 loop reads CASSYSRDSNYGYTF. The CDR3 region has the DNA TGTGCCAGCAGTTACTCGAGGGACAGTAACTATGGCTACACCTTC.

This clone has a handful of counts. CDR3 sequence: CASSAQPNQPQHF. DNA for the CDR3: TGTGCCAGCAGCGCCCAGCCAAATCAGCCCCAGCATTTT. The rearrangement joins TRBV7-2 to TRBJ1-5; no firm D call. Germline V lookup: CDR1 SGHTA, CDR2 FQGNSA. Trimming removed 5 bases from V and 4 bases from J, with 9 bases in between. This CDR3 has 13 residues.

The chain is built from TRBV7-9 and TRBJ2-7; the D call may be TRBD1 or TRBD2 (5 bases each). Deletions cut 6 bases from V and 2 bases from J, with 17 bases between. CDR1 and CDR2 from the germline V gene are SEHNR and FQNEAQ (reference sequence). This CDR3 is 15 amino acids long. Here the CDR3 reads CASSLGAGSTYEQYF. The CDR3 DNA is TGTGCCAGCAGTCTCGGGGCAGGGAGCACCTACGAGCAGTACTTC.

This rearrangement joins TRBV6-1 to TRBJ2-2, with D possibly being TRBD2 (6 bases). Looked up from germline, CDR1 is MNHNS and CDR2 is SASEGT. Trimming shortened V by 3 bases and J by 4 bases, and 9 bases separated the two germline ends. This CDR3 contains 14 residues. CDR3 sequence reads: CASSDSGTTGELFF. CDR3 in DNA: TGTGCCAGCAGTGATAGCGGAACCACCGGGGAGCTGTTTTTT.

The chain recombines TRBV13 with TRBJ2-7; 9 bases are a match to TRBD1. V lost 4 bases, J lost 1 base, and 5 bases stayed unmatched. The CDR3 runs 15 residues. Looked up from germline, CDR1 is PRHDT and CDR2 is FYEKMQ (reference sequence). CDR3 sequence (DNA): TGTGCCAGCAGCTACCGCGGGACAGGGTCCTACGAGCAGTACTTC. Translation: CASSYRGTGSYEQYF.

A remark on this clone: This may arise from a read error, as a much more abundant clone is one base away. As DNA, the CDR3 is TGTGCCAGCAGCTCCTACGAGCAGTACTTC. Protein product: CASSSYEQYF. The chain has TRBV7-8 and TRBJ2-7; D not certain. Between the trimmed V and J ends, which lost 4 bases and 2 bases, there was a span of 0 bases. In germline, CDR1 is SGHVS, CDR2 FQNEAQ. The CDR3 loop spans 10 amino acids.

The chain uses TRBV27 and TRBJ2-5; 13 bases map to TRBD2. The CDR3 length is 16 residues. Trimming removed 6 bases from V and 1 base from J; junction bases left unmatched: 5. Germline loops: CDR1 MNHEY, CDR2 SMNVEV (reference sequence). The CDR3 loop reads CASRMGTSGTQETQYF. CDR3 sequence (DNA): TGTGCCAGCAGGATGGGGACTAGCGGGACCCAAGAGACCCAGTACTTC.

For this clone: This sample includes further DNA sequences coding for the same CDR3. The J gene is TRBJ1-1, the V gene TRBV6-5; D unresolved. From germline, CDR1 is MNHEY and CDR2 SVGAGI. This CDR3 comprises 11 residues. Trimming removed 8 bases from V and 1 base from J, with 5 bases in between. The CDR3 region is CASRRNTEAFF. CDR3 nucleotides: TGTGCCAGCCGGCGGAACACTGAAGCTTTCTTT.

The chain uses TRBV5-1 and TRBJ2-7; D gene uncertain. The CDR3 spans 15 residues. Per the germline V gene, CDR1 is SGHRS and CDR2 is YFSETQ. Trimming took off 0 bases at V and 4 bases at J, with 14 bases between the two ends. The CDR3 DNA is TGCGCCAGCAGCTTGGGGTATAGAGTTGGTTACGAGCAGTACTTC. Amino acid sequence: CASSLGYRVGYEQYF.

This clone was seen once. The chain couples TRBV6-5 to TRBJ1-2; TRBD1 matches at 8 bases. Germline V CDR1 and CDR2: MNHEY, SVGAGI. The CDR3 sequence is 15 residues long. The trim removed 0 bases at V and 2 bases at J, leaving 2 bases unmatched. CDR3 nucleotides: TGTGCCAGCAGTTACTCGTCAGGGGGCAACTATGGCTACACCTTC. Protein: CASSYSSGGNYGYTF.

The V gene is TRBV30, the J gene TRBJ2-3, with a weak D call TRBD1 (7 bases). CDR3 length: 15 amino acids. CDR1 and CDR2 (germline): GTSNPN, SVGIG (reference sequence). CDR3 bases: TGTGCTAATTCAGGGGGGCTAGCCCGCACAGATACGCAGTATTTT. Encoded protein: CANSGGLARTDTQYF.

This clone showed up many times. The genes are TRBV19 and TRBJ2-7; D is possibly TRBD1 or TRBD2 (6 bases each). Trimming took 5 bases from V and 4 from J, leaving 12 bases between them. The CDR3 is made up of 13 amino acids. Germline CDR1 reads LNHDA; CDR2 reads SQIVND (reference sequence). For the CDR3, the DNA is TGTGCCAGTAGTCGACAAGGGGGGTACGAGCAGTACTTC. This encodes CASSRQGGYEQYF.

The J gene is TRBJ1-4, the V gene TRBV7-9; no reliable D call. CDR1 SEHNR and CDR2 FQNEAQ come from the germline V gene (reference sequence). Trimming removed 5 bases at V and 7 bases at J, with 14 bases between. This CDR3 is built from 14 residues. CDR3 coding DNA: TGTGCCAGCAGCACCTCTGCAGGTGGTGAAAAACTGTTTTTT. As protein: CASSTSAGGEKLFF.

The rearrangement uses TRBV5-1 and TRBJ1-5, with unresolved D. Germline CDR1 reads SGHRS; CDR2 reads YFSETQ. There are 13 residues in the CDR3. The V gene lost 3 bases and the J gene lost 6 bases, with 10 bases spanning the gap. CDR3 coding DNA: TGCGCCAGCAGCTGGGAATTGGGTCAGCCCCAGCATTTT. Translating gives CASSWELGQPQHF.

A few counts support this clone. The chain couples TRBV19 to TRBJ1-5; D is undetermined. CDR1 and CDR2 (germline): LNHDA, SQIVND (reference sequence). The CDR3 is 17 residues long. The V and J ends lost 0 bases and 3 bases respectively, with 15 bases between them. The CDR3 DNA is TGTGCCAGTAGTATAGATCTATCCCCAACTGACAATCAGCCCCAGCATTTT. Amino acid sequence: CASSIDLSPTDNQPQHF.

This clone rates as medium-sized. This rearrangement joins TRBV5-1 to TRBJ2-7; possible D gene TRBD1, 6 bases. CDR3 length equals 10 residues. The V end was cut by 5 bases, the J end by 12 bases, with 12 bases between. CDR1 and CDR2 (germline): SGHRS, YFSETQ. CDR3 in amino acids: CASRGADLYF. The CDR3 nucleotides read TGCGCCAGCAGGGGGGCCGACTTGTACTTC.

This clone was seen just once. The chain combines TRBV27 with TRBJ1-1; weak D call: TRBD1 (6 bases). The CDR3 consists of 12 residues. Trimming left V 5 bases short and J 8 bases short, with 12 bases between. Germline-derived CDR1 and CDR2 are MNHEY and SMNVEV (reference sequence). The CDR3 here is CASSVTGTEAFF. The CDR3 nucleotides are TGTGCCAGCAGTGTTACAGGGACGGAAGCTTTCTTT.

The V and J genes are TRBV10-3 and TRBJ1-1, with D unclear. The CDR3 extends over 13 amino acids. Between the trimmed V and J ends, which lost 6 bases and 1 base, there was a span of 9 bases. Germline V gene lookup returns CDR1 ENHRY and CDR2 SYGVKD. CDR3 sequence: CAIREGGNTEAFF. The CDR3 DNA is TGTGCCATCAGGGAGGGAGGGAACACTGAAGCTTTCTTT.

This clone was observed a handful of times. The chain employs TRBV5-5 and TRBJ2-5; tentatively, D is TRBD1 (6 bases). The V end lost 4 bases, the J end lost 5 bases, and 15 bases lay between the germline ends. This CDR3 is built from 14 residues. The germline V gene has CDR1 SGHKS and CDR2 YYEKEE (reference sequence). The CDR3 region is CASSHWTDSETQYF. Written as DNA, the CDR3 is TGTGCCAGCAGCCACTGGACAGATTCGGAGACCCAGTACTTC.

This rearrangement joins TRBV6-5 to TRBJ2-5, with a tentative D call TRBD2 (5 bases). From germline, CDR1 is MNHEY and CDR2 SVGAGI. V lost 2 bases, J lost 5 bases, and 9 bases lay in between. This CDR3 is built from 13 residues. Here the CDR3 reads CASSYGRGETQYF. CDR3 nucleotides: TGTGCCAGCAGTTACGGGAGAGGCGAGACCCAGTACTTC.

The chain has TRBV5-1 and TRBJ1-5; D gene uncertain. The germline V gene encodes CDR1 SGHRS and CDR2 YFSETQ. This CDR3 is 12 amino acids long. Trimming pared 0 bases from V and 6 bases from J, leaving 4 bases between. CDR3 in amino acids: CASSLAGQPQHF. CDR3 in DNA: TGCGCCAGCAGCTTGGCCGGTCAGCCCCAGCATTTT.

This chain joins TRBV9 and TRBJ2-7, with 15 bases lining up with TRBD2. This CDR3 has 19 amino acids. The junction had 20 bases not matched to a gene; V was cut back by 3 bases and J by 10 bases. Germline CDR1 reads SGDLS; CDR2 reads YYNGEE. CDR3 nucleotide sequence: TGTGCCAGCAGCGGGCGTCCCGGGACTAGCGGGAGGCCCCTCGTACGACAGTACTTC. It is translated as CASSGRPGTSGRPLVRQYF.

This clone was picked up a small number of times. The CDR3 bases are TGTGCCATCAGTGTCCTGCGGGACGGGATCGAGCAGTACTTC. Residues: CAISVLRDGIEQYF. The chain recombines TRBV10-3 with TRBJ2-7, with a tentative D call TRBD2 (6 bases). The CDR3 has 14 amino acids. Trimming left V 4 bases short and J 6 bases short, with 16 bases between. The germline gives CDR1 ENHRY, CDR2 SYGVKD.

V is TRBV18 and J is TRBJ1-1; D is unclear. Deletions cut 2 bases from V and 5 bases from J, with 12 bases between. The CDR3 contains 14 residues. The germline CDR1 and CDR2 sequences are KGHSH and LQKENI. CDR3 sequence: CASSPTWEVTEAFF. CDR3 nucleotide sequence: TGTGCCAGCTCACCAACCTGGGAAGTAACTGAAGCTTTCTTT.